The clone carrying this TCR beta chain ranks as medium-sized. Every patient was untreated before thyroid surgery. These data are taken from a study of metastatic and nonmetastatic thyroid tumors. Turning to the study itself: Malignant and benign thyroid patients had repertoires compared in peripheral blood and tumor or nodule tissue.

Germline V lookup: CDR1 MNHEY, CDR2 SMNVEV (reference sequence). The CDR3 is 14 amino acids. J gave up 3 bases and V 6 bases, and 5 bases lay outside the gene matches. TCRdb reprocessed the PCR reads via MiXCR. The sample lists approximately 15,000 clones; around 20% were seen once. This clonotype originated in a female donor with papillary thyroid cancer or a benign thyroid nodule (not recorded which). Some clones in this sample may be carry-over from other donors' samples. The chain recombines TRBV27 with TRBJ2-3, with 8 bases lining up with TRBD1. Sample: blood. CDR3 protein: CASSRDRRTDTQYF. In DNA form, the CDR3 reads TGTGCCAGCAGCCGGGACAGGAGGACAGATACGCAGTATTTT.